This T cell receptor (beta chain) was observed in a study of blood T cell repertoires in COVID-19. Study information: The United States, Italy and Spain provided the acute and convalescent COVID-19 samples. Sample material is recorded as cDNA or gDNA derived from T cells, B-cell-depleted T cells, or PBMCs.

Germline CDR1 reads MNHEY; CDR2 reads SVGAGI. The CDR3 loop spans 13 amino acids. The V gene end was trimmed by 7 bases and the J gene end by 3 bases; junction bases not matched to a gene: 5. Source study methods: Amplification with reference gene primers provided the estimates of nucleated cell counts. The repertoire was sequenced with immunoSEQ multiplex PCR; TCRdb's copy has only in-frame clones and lacks some. Clonal size and the V and J genes are those of that table, whereas D and trimming came from the DNA. This sample carries about 210,000 clones, 84% of them seen once, and the ten largest clones take roughly 8%.

J is TRBJ2-7 and V is TRBV6-5; 8 bases match TRBD1. This TCR was sampled from a woman aged 45-65 years with active or convalescent COVID-19. Sequenced input: peripheral blood. This CDR3 is CASTPTGVYEQYF. For the CDR3, the DNA is TGTGCCAGCACCCCGACAGGGGTCTACGAGCAGTACTTC.